This is a list of T cell receptor beta chains from one sample in a study of human thymus T cells. The repertoire was sequenced with immunoSEQ multiplex PCR; TCRdb's copy has only in-frame clones and lacks some. The data hold 65,000 to 90,000 clones, with 85% to 95% observed a single time. Sequencing was carried out using thymus tissue. Receptors originate from a girl less than two years old with a congenital heart defect but otherwise immunologically healthy. Both conserved end residues are part of each CDR3. A D gene is named only where the DNA matches it firmly. Expanded clones get a size class; other rows say once, few or many, or leave the size out.

D gene: NA
J gene: TRBJ1-2
V gene: TRBV29-1
clone size: NA
CDR3 DNA: TGCAGCGTTGAAGAACGCGCCAGGGAGAATGGCTACACCTTC
CDR3 protein: CSVEERARENGYTF

D gene: NA
J gene: TRBJ1-4
V gene: TRBV7-2
clone size: NA
CDR3 DNA: TGTGCCAGCAGCCCTAACAGGCTTAATGAAAAACTGTTTTTT
CDR3 protein: CASSPNRLNEKLFF

D gene: TRBD1
J gene: TRBJ2-3
V gene: TRBV5-1
clone size: NA
CDR3 DNA: TGCGCCAGCAGCTTGGCCGGGGGGACAGGGGGTATTAATACGCAGTATTTT
CDR3 protein: CASSLAGGTGGINTQYF

D gene: TRBD1
J gene: TRBJ1-5
V gene: TRBV6-1
clone size: NA
CDR3 DNA: TGTGCCAGCAGGCCAGGGGGGAATCAGCCCCAGCATTTT
CDR3 protein: CASRPGGNQPQHF

D gene: TRBD2
J gene: TRBJ2-7
V gene: TRBV18
clone size: NA
CDR3 DNA: TGTGCCAGCTCACCACCGGCCGGTAGCGGGAACGAGCAGTACTTC
CDR3 protein: CASSPPAGSGNEQYF

D gene: NA
J gene: TRBJ2-7
V gene: TRBV18
clone size: NA
CDR3 DNA: TGTGCCAGCTCACGACGGCGGTCCTACGAGCAGTACTTC
CDR3 protein: CASSRRRSYEQYF

D gene: NA
J gene: TRBJ2-2
V gene: TRBV12-5
clone size: NA
CDR3 DNA: TGTGCTAGTGGTTTGGGACAGAGGCACACCGGGGAGCTGTTTTTT
CDR3 protein: CASGLGQRHTGELFF

D gene: NA
J gene: TRBJ2-7
V gene: TRBV5-6
clone size: NA
CDR3 DNA: TGTGCCAGCAGCTCTCGCGACTACGAGCAGTACTTC
CDR3 protein: CASSSRDYEQYF

D gene: NA
J gene: TRBJ1-5
V gene: TRBV28
clone size: NA
CDR3 DNA: TGTGCCAGCAGTTCCGGCGCTTTGACCCGGGGCGCCCATAGCAATCAGCCCCAGCATTTT
CDR3 protein: CASSSGALTRGAHSNQPQHF

D gene: NA
J gene: TRBJ2-1
V gene: TRBV25-1
clone size: once
CDR3 DNA: TGTGCCAGCAGTGAAGATTGGAAACTCCCGGTCAATGAGCAGTTCTTC
CDR3 protein: CASSEDWKLPVNEQFF

D gene: TRBD2
J gene: TRBJ2-1
V gene: TRBV5-1
clone size: once
CDR3 DNA: TGCGCCAGCAGCTTTCCTAGCGGGAGGGATACTGAGCAGTTCTTC
CDR3 protein: CASSFPSGRDTEQFF

D gene: TRBD1
J gene: TRBJ1-2
V gene: TRBV11-2
clone size: NA
CDR3 DNA: TGTGCCAGCAGCTTAGACCCCACAGGGGGCGGCTACACCTTC
CDR3 protein: CASSLDPTGGGYTF

D gene: NA
J gene: TRBJ1-4
V gene: TRBV4-1
clone size: NA
CDR3 DNA: TGCGCCAGCAGCCCGACAGGCGCGGGGGAAAAACTGTTTTTT
CDR3 protein: CASSPTGAGEKLFF

D gene: NA
J gene: TRBJ2-1
V gene: TRBV18
clone size: NA
CDR3 DNA: TGTGCCAGCTCACCACTTCTCCCTAGAAATTCCTACAATGAGCAGTTCTTC
CDR3 protein: CASSPLLPRNSYNEQFF

D gene: TRBD1
J gene: TRBJ2-5
V gene: TRBV4-1
clone size: NA
CDR3 DNA: TGCGCCAGCAGCCCTCCAGGGGGAGAGACCCAGTACTTC
CDR3 protein: CASSPPGGETQYF

D gene: NA
J gene: TRBJ1-4
V gene: TRBV6-1
clone size: NA
CDR3 DNA: TGTGCCAGCAGTGGCCCTAGACGGAGGACGGCGGGGGAAAAACTGTTTTTT
CDR3 protein: CASSGPRRRTAGEKLFF

D gene: NA
J gene: TRBJ2-3
V gene: TRBV2
clone size: NA
CDR3 DNA: TGTGCCAGCAGTGTTCACCTGGGCCCAGATACGCAGTATTTT
CDR3 protein: CASSVHLGPDTQYF

D gene: NA
J gene: TRBJ2-1
V gene: TRBV10-2
clone size: NA
CDR3 DNA: TGCGCCAGCAGTGGCTTGGGGCGCTTCTTCTCCTACAATGAGCAGTTCTTC
CDR3 protein: CASSGLGRFFSYNEQFF

D gene: NA
J gene: TRBJ2-5
V gene: TRBV5-5
clone size: NA
CDR3 DNA: TGTGCCAGCAGCGGGGGGCCGGGGGAGACCCAGTACTTC
CDR3 protein: CASSGGPGETQYF

D gene: NA
J gene: TRBJ1-2
V gene: TRBV19
clone size: NA
CDR3 DNA: TGTGCCAGTAGTACCAGGGCCGGCTACACCTTC
CDR3 protein: CASSTRAGYTF

D gene: NA
J gene: TRBJ2-3
V gene: TRBV30
clone size: NA
CDR3 DNA: TGTGCCGGTACCGAAGGAAGCGTCCGAAGAGATACGCAGTATTTT
CDR3 protein: CAGTEGSVRRDTQYF

D gene: TRBD1
J gene: TRBJ1-4
V gene: TRBV14
clone size: NA
CDR3 DNA: TGTGCCAGCAGCCAAGACTTCGGAGGCAGGGGGCGAAATGAAAAACTGTTTTTT
CDR3 protein: CASSQDFGGRGRNEKLFF

D gene: NA
J gene: TRBJ1-1
V gene: TRBV4-3
clone size: NA
CDR3 DNA: TGCGCCAGCAGCCAAGCCGACCGGAGGGCGGGGGCTTTCTTT
CDR3 protein: CASSQADRRAGAFF

D gene: NA
J gene: TRBJ1-1
V gene: TRBV7-6
clone size: NA
CDR3 DNA: TGTGCCAGCAGCTTATGGGGTAGGGACGCTGAAGCTTTCTTT
CDR3 protein: CASSLWGRDAEAFF

D gene: NA
J gene: TRBJ2-7
V gene: TRBV6-6
clone size: NA
CDR3 DNA: TGTGCCAGCAGCGACGGGACAAAGCAGGCCCAGTACTTC
CDR3 protein: CASSDGTKQAQYF

D gene: NA
J gene: TRBJ1-3
V gene: TRBV10-3
clone size: NA
CDR3 DNA: TGTGCCATCAGTGTACCAGGGTCAGGAAACACCATATATTTT
CDR3 protein: CAISVPGSGNTIYF

D gene: NA
J gene: TRBJ2-7
V gene: TRBV2
clone size: NA
CDR3 DNA: TGTGCCAGCAGTGACGGCGAGCAGTACTTC
CDR3 protein: CASSDGEQYF

D gene: TRBD1
J gene: TRBJ2-6
V gene: TRBV27
clone size: once
CDR3 DNA: TGTGCCAGCAGTGCGCCACAGGGGCCTGGGGCCAACGTCCTGACTTTC
CDR3 protein: CASSAPQGPGANVLTF

D gene: NA
J gene: TRBJ2-1
V gene: TRBV6-4
clone size: NA
CDR3 DNA: TGTGCCAGCAGTGACCCAACAGGGAAAGCGGGGAATGAGCAGTTCTTC
CDR3 protein: CASSDPTGKAGNEQFF

D gene: NA
J gene: TRBJ2-2
V gene: TRBV19
clone size: NA
CDR3 DNA: TGTGCCAGTAGTATAGACGCACCCTCAAGGACCGGGGAGCTGTTTTTT
CDR3 protein: CASSIDAPSRTGELFF

D gene: NA
J gene: TRBJ1-1
V gene: TRBV5-6
clone size: NA
CDR3 DNA: TGTGCCAGCAGCTTGTTAGGGAACACTGAAGCTTTCTTT
CDR3 protein: CASSLLGNTEAFF

D gene: NA
J gene: TRBJ1-1
V gene: TRBV7-2
clone size: NA
CDR3 DNA: TGTGCCAGCAGCTTCAAGCCCGGGACCCTGTGGGGGACTGAAGCTTTCTTT
CDR3 protein: CASSFKPGTLWGTEAFF

D gene: NA
J gene: TRBJ2-7
V gene: TRBV29-1
clone size: NA
CDR3 DNA: TGCAGCGCCAACCGGGCCGGGCCGCGGGATAGCTCCTACGAGCAGTACTTC
CDR3 protein: CSANRAGPRDSSYEQYF

D gene: TRBD2
J gene: TRBJ2-7
V gene: TRBV29-1
clone size: once
CDR3 DNA: TGCAGCGTTGTTTTTAGCGGGACCTCCTACGAGCAGTACTTC
CDR3 protein: CSVVFSGTSYEQYF